This TCR beta chain was found in a study of cytomegalovirus exposure and HLA in healthy donors. Method: immunoSEQ multiplex PCR; TCRdb's copy keeps in-frame clones and lacks some. The sample shows fewer than 200,000 clones, 65% to 85% of them seen only once. The junction had 7 bases not matched to a gene; V was cut back by 2 bases and J by 3 bases. The CDR3 has 16 amino acids. Germline-derived CDR1 and CDR2 are SGHRS and YFSETQ. J is TRBJ2-3 and V is TRBV5-1; TRBD2 aligns across 9 bases. The sample comprised PBMCs. The source is a woman aged 18-29 years in good health and CMV-seropositive. CDR3 DNA: TGCGCCAGCAGCTTCGGAGCGGGGGGCCTTACAGATACGCAGTATTTT. Translated, it gives CASSFGAGGLTDTQYF.